One and the same sample provided the 14 T cell receptor beta chains below, sequenced in a study of shared clonotypes between healthy human individuals (TCRdb year 2020). Library creation used the immunoSEQ multiplex PCR assay. Imported from immuneACCESS, the table was reduced by TCRdb to in-frame sequences with V and J called. These copies leave out some clones; in studies compared against another copy, an unresolved V gene accounts for under half, and the cause of the remainder is not known. The sample profile shows roughly 500,000 clones; less than 85% of them were found once. The top ten hold 10% to 15% of the sample. The source material was PBMCs. Receptors originate from a woman in her thirties or forties in good health. Some clones in this sample may be carry-over from other donors' samples.

The chain links TRBV14 to TRBJ2-7; D unresolved. This CDR3 has 16 amino acids. V lost 1 base and J lost 3, with 16 bases in between. Germline V CDR1 and CDR2: SGHDN, FVKESK. CDR3: CASSQVTDLSLYEQYF. The CDR3 nucleotides read TGTGCCAGCAGCCAAGTAACGGATTTAAGCCTCTACGAGCAGTACTTC. Variable domain in full (rest from reference TRBV14 and TRBJ2-7): EAGVTQFPSHSVIEKGQTVTLRCDPISGHDNLYWYRRVMGKEIKFLLHFVKESKQDESGMPNNRFLAERTGGTYSTLKVQPAELEDSGVYFCASSQVTDLSLYEQYFGPGTRLTVT.

The rearrangement uses TRBV5-1 and TRBJ2-2; TRBD2 is a possible D gene (7 bases). The CDR3 spans 16 residues. Germline lookup yields CDR1 SGHRS and CDR2 YFSETQ. The V gene lost 0 bases and the J gene lost 4 bases, with 13 bases spanning the gap. The CDR3 protein is CASSLAAGAGTGELFF. As DNA, the CDR3 is TGCGCCAGCAGCTTGGCCGCGGGGGCAGGCACCGGGGAGCTGTTTTTT.

On this clone: One end of the junction fails to match germline, which may point to a read error. This sequence joins TRBV14 and TRBJ2-1; D may correspond to TRBD1 or TRBD2 (5 bases each). CDR3 length equals 18 residues. In germline, CDR1 is SGHDN, CDR2 FVKESK. In DNA form, the CDR3 reads TGTGCCAGCACCCAAAAATTCGTTCACTGGGACCATTACAATGAGCAGTTCTTC. The encoded protein is CASTQKFVHWDHYNEQFF.

V and J are TRBV7-9 and TRBJ2-5; 7 bases are shared with TRBD1. This CDR3 contains 13 residues. The germline CDR1 and CDR2 sequences are SEHNR and FQNEAQ (reference sequence). The V gene end was trimmed by 10 bases and the J gene end by 1 base; junction bases not matched to a gene: 6. The DNA of the CDR3 is TGTGCCACAACGACAGGGAGCCAAGAGACCCAGTACTTC. This encodes CATTTGSQETQYF.

This clone was seen more than once but under ten times. The chain uses TRBV5-5 and TRBJ2-3, with 10 bases matching TRBD2. The germline V gene has CDR1 SGHKS and CDR2 YYEKEE (reference sequence). CDR3 size: 18 residues. V was pared by 0 bases and J by 4 bases, with 11 bases of the junction left unmatched. CDR3 loop: CASSLGVLAGKGADTQYF. As DNA, the CDR3 is TGTGCCAGCAGCTTGGGAGTACTAGCGGGAAAGGGGGCAGATACGCAGTATTTT.

The V call is TRBV10-3, the J call TRBJ1-1; maybe TRBD1 (6 bases). The V gene lost 3 bases and the J gene lost 8 bases, with 10 bases spanning the gap. Germline loops: CDR1 ENHRY, CDR2 SYGVKD. This CDR3 is 12 amino acids long. The CDR3 is CAISDQGTEAFF. The CDR3 nucleotides are TGTGCCATCAGTGATCAGGGGACCGAAGCTTTCTTT.

This chain joins TRBV4-2 and TRBJ2-2, with 7 bases lining up with TRBD2. After removal of 1 base from V and 7 bases from J, the junction contained 9 bases not matched to a gene. The germline V gene has CDR1 LGHNA and CDR2 YNFKEQ. CDR3 length: 16 residues. CDR3 protein: CASSQGGSGSNGELFF. CDR3 DNA: TGTGCCAGCAGCCAAGGGGGTAGCGGGTCTAACGGGGAGCTGTTTTTT.

Here the CDR3 DNA reads TGTGCCAGCAGTGACATTCCCCCGGGGGACACTGAAGCTTTCTTT. Amino acids: CASSDIPPGDTEAFF. The chain recombines TRBV28 with TRBJ1-1; TRBD1 is a possible D gene (5 bases). The CDR3 has 15 residues. Per the germline V gene, CDR1 is MDHEN and CDR2 is SYDVKM. The V gene lost 5 bases and the J gene lost 3 bases, with 16 bases spanning the gap.

The chain carries TRBV7-3 and TRBJ2-5; no firm D call. The V gene's germline CDR1 is SGHTA and CDR2 FQGTGA. The CDR3 is 13 amino acids. V was shortened by 4 bases and J by 2 bases, with 8 bases between the two germline ends. CDR3 residues: CASSSRVQETQYF. The CDR3 DNA follows: TGTGCCAGCAGCTCAAGGGTACAAGAGACCCAGTACTTC.

The rearrangement links TRBV30 to TRBJ2-7, with D maybe TRBD1 (6 bases). Trimming cost V 4 bases and J 4 bases, with 8 bases left between them. The CDR3 extends over 11 amino acids. Germline V gene sequence: CDR1 GTSNPN, CDR2 SVGIG (reference sequence). CDR3 sequence (DNA): TGTGCCTGGATGGGGACATACGAGCAGTACTTC. It codes for CAWMGTYEQYF.

The chain carries TRBV6-1 and TRBJ1-6; D call uncertain. Trimming took 6 bases from V and 5 from J, leaving 11 bases between them. Germline V lookup: CDR1 MNHNS, CDR2 SASEGT. The CDR3 runs to 14 residues. Here the CDR3 DNA reads TGTGCCAGCAGAGGCCCGGCAGATAATTCACCCCTCCACTTT. Translating gives CASRGPADNSPLHF.

This sequence joins TRBV7-6 and TRBJ2-1; 10 positions agree with TRBD2. The junction had 7 bases not matched to a gene; V was cut back by 4 bases and J by 13 bases. The length of the CDR3 is 13 residues. The germline V gene has CDR1 SGHVS and CDR2 FNYEAQ. CDR3 sequence reads: CASSSLAGVGQFF. CDR3 sequence (DNA): TGTGCCAGCAGCTCCCTAGCGGGAGTAGGTCAGTTCTTC.

The chain employs TRBV30 and TRBJ2-7, with 11 bases fitting TRBD2. Germline V gives CDR1 GTSNPN, CDR2 SVGIG (reference sequence). The trim removed 0 bases at V and 3 bases at J, leaving 7 bases unmatched. The CDR3 is 16 amino acids. Here the CDR3 reads CAWSVSGTSGVYEQYF. The CDR3 nucleotides are TGTGCCTGGAGTGTCTCCGGGACTAGCGGAGTCTACGAGCAGTACTTC.

In regard to this clone: The sample carries other DNA sequences with the same CDR3. V and J are TRBV9 and TRBJ2-7; TRBD1 might be the D (5 bases). Deletions cut 1 base from V and 0 bases from J, with 8 bases between. The CDR3 loop spans 14 amino acids. Germline V CDR1 and CDR2: SGDLS, YYNGEE. The CDR3 bases are TGTGCCAGCAGCGTATCGACAGCCTCCTACGAGCAGTACTTC. Protein sequence: CASSVSTASYEQYF.